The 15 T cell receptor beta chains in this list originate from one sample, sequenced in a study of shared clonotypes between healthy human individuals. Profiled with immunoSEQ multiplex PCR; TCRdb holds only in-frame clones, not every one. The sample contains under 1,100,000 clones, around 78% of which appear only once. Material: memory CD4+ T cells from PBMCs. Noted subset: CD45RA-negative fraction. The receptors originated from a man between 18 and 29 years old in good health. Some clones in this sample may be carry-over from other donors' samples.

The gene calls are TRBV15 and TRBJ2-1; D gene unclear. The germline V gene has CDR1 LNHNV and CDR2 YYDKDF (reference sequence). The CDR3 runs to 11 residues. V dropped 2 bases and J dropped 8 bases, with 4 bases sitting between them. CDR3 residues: CATSRPDEQFF. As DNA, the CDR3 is TGTGCCACCAGCAGACCAGATGAGCAGTTCTTC.

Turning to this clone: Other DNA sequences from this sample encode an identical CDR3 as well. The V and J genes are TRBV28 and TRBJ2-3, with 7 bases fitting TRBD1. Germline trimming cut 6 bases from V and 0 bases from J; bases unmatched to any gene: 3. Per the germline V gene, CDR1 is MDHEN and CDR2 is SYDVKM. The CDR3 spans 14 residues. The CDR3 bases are TGTGCCAGCAGCCCAGGGGGTAGCACAGATACGCAGTATTTT. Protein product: CASSPGGSTDTQYF.

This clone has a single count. In DNA form, the CDR3 reads TGTGCCAGCAGCTTACGCAGCGGGAGGACGGATGAGCAGTTCTTC. Amino acid sequence: CASSLRSGRTDEQFF. The chain couples TRBV11-2 to TRBJ2-1; TRBD2 matches 9 bases. V was pared by 2 bases and J by 8 bases, with 7 bases of the junction left unmatched. The CDR3 length is 15 residues. Germline V CDR1 and CDR2: SGHAT, FQNNGV.

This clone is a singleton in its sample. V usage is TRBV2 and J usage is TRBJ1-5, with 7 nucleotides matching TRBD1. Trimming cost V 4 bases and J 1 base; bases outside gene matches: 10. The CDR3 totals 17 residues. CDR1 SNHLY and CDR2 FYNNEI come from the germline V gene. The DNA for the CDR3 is TGTGCCAGCAGTGTGGAGGCAGGGGGTTGGAGCAATCAGCCCCAGCATTTT. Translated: CASSVEAGGWSNQPQHF.

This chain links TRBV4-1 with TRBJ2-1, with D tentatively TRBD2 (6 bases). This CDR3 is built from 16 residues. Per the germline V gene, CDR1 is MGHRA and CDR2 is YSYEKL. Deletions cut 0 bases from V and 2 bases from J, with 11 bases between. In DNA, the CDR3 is TGCGCCAGCAGCCAAGATAGAACGGGAGCCTACAATGAGCAGTTCTTC. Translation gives CASSQDRTGAYNEQFF.

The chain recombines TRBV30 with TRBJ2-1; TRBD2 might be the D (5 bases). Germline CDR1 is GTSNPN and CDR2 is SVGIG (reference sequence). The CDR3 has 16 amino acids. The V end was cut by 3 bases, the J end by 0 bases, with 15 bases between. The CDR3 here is CAWSLGVILSYNEQFF. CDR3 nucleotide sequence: TGTGCCTGGAGCTTGGGAGTAATACTCTCCTACAATGAGCAGTTCTTC.

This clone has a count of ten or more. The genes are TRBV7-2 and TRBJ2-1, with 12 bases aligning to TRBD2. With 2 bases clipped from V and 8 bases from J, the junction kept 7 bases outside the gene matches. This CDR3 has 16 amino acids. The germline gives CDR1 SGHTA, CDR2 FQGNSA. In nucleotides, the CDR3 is TGTGCCAGCAGCTTATACGTACTAGCGGGGGGCGATGAGCAGTTCTTC. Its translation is CASSLYVLAGGDEQFF.

CDR3 coding DNA: TGTGCCAGCAGCTCCCCAGCGGGCTCGGTCGCGGCCAAAAACATTCAGTACTTC. Its protein is CASSSPAGSVAAKNIQYF. The chain couples TRBV7-2 to TRBJ2-4; tentatively, D is TRBD2 (6 bases). The CDR3 spans 18 residues. The germline V gene encodes CDR1 SGHTA and CDR2 FQGNSA. The germline V and J ends were trimmed by 4 bases and 1 base, with 20 bases remaining between them. The complete variable domain, with remaining parts taken from reference TRBV7-2 and TRBJ2-4, reads GAGVSQSPSNKVTEKGKDVELRCDPISGHTALYWYRQSLGQGLEFLIYFQGNSAPDKSGLPSDRFSAERTGGSVSTLTIQRTQQEDSAVYLCASSSPAGSVAAKNIQYFGAGTRLSVL.

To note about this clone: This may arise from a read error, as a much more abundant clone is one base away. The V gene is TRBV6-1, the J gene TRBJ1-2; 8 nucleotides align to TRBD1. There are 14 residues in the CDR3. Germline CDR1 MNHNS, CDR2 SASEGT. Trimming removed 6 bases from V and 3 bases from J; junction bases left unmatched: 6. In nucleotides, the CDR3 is TGTGCCAGCAGCCCCGGACAGGGCCACTATGGCTACACCTTC. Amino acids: CASSPGQGHYGYTF.

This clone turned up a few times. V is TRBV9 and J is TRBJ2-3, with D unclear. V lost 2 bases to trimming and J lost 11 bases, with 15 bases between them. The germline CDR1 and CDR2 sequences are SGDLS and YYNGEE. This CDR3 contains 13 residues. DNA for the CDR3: TGTGCCAGCAGCGTGAGCCTACCAGGTCGGCAGTATTTT. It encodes CASSVSLPGRQYF.

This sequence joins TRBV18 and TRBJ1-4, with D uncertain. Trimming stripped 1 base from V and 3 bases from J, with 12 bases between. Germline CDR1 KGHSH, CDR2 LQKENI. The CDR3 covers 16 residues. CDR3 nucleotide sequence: TGTGCCAGCTCACCACTAGCGCAGGCGGCTAATGAAAAACTGTTTTTT. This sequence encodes CASSPLAQAANEKLFF.

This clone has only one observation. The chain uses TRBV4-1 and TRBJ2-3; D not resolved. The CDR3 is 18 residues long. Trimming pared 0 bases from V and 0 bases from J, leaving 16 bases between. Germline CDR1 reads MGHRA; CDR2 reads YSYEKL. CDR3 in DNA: TGCGCCAGCAGCCAAGAATCCGGTCGGCGAGCTAGCACAGATACGCAGTATTTT. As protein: CASSQESGRRASTDTQYF.

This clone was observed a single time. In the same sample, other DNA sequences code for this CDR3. The CDR3: CASSFGGSNQPQHF. In DNA, the CDR3 is TGTGCCAGCAGTTTCGGGGGTAGCAATCAGCCCCAGCATTTT. The chain couples TRBV28 to TRBJ1-5, with D perhaps TRBD1 (5 bases). V shed 3 bases and J shed 0 bases, with 6 bases lying between them. There are 14 residues in the CDR3. Germline V gene sequence: CDR1 MDHEN, CDR2 SYDVKM.

CDR3 coding DNA: TGTGCCAGCAGCTTCCGAGCGTTCATGCAGGTGGGTCCATACAATGAGCAGTTCTTC. Translation gives CASSFRAFMQVGPYNEQFF. The chain uses TRBV7-2 and TRBJ2-1; D not resolved. This CDR3 comprises 19 residues. Looked up from germline, CDR1 is SGHTA and CDR2 is FQGNSA. The ends were cut back, 3 bases at V and 4 bases at J, with 25 bases in the middle.

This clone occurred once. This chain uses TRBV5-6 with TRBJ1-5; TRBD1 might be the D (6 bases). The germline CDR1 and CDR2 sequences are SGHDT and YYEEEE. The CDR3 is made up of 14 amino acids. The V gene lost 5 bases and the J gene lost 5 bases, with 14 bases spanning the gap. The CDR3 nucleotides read TGTGCCAGCAGTAGGGGGGGTACTGATCAGCCCCAGCATTTT. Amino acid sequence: CASSRGGTDQPQHF.